This TCR beta chain emerged from a study of CD8 T cells in Susac syndrome. It was with random hexamers that about 0.45 to 1 ug RNA was reverse transcribed. The CDR3 of TCR beta was amplified by immunoSEQ multiplex PCR across 54 Vbeta and 13 Jbeta. TCRdb redid the calling of the immunoSEQ multiplex PCR reads with MiXCR, one entry per CDR3 protein. The sample carries a few hundred thousand distinct CDR3 sequences, roughly 81% recorded once. The V end was cut by 3 bases, the J end by 1 base, with 12 bases between. This CDR3 spans 15 amino acids. Per germline, CDR1 MDHEN and CDR2 SYDVKM. The sequenced material came from CD8+ T cells from PBMCs. The rearrangement joins TRBV28 to TRBJ1-2; TRBD1 is a possible D gene (5 bases). The TCR comes from a human donor with multiple sclerosis. CDR3 loop: CASSLIAGLNYGYTF. The CDR3, as DNA: TGTGCCAGCAGTTTGATAGCAGGGCTTAACTATGGCTACACCTTC.